Included here is one T cell receptor beta chain sequence, with context. These data come from a study of T-cell reconstitution after alpha-beta-depleted transplantation in children. TCRbeta library preparation incorporated unique molecular identifiers. Each CDR3 protein gets one entry after TCRdb re-called the PCR reads with MiXCR. The sample has approximately 980,000 distinct CDR3 sequences, roughly 31% seen once. CDR3 size: 15 residues. The V gene end was trimmed by 6 bases and the J gene end by 2 bases; junction bases not matched to a gene: 8. This material consisted of PBMCs, mostly from graft donor cells, taken 360 days after TCRalphabeta/CD19-depleted stem cell transplant. V is TRBV12-3 or TRBV12-4 and J is TRBJ2-3; 7 bases line up with TRBD2. This TCR was recovered from a boy less than two years old who had a stem cell transplant for SCID, so the T cells may come from the graft donor. Here the CDR3 DNA reads TGTGCCAGCAGCCCAGCGGGGAGCGACACAGATACGCAGTATTTT. It encodes CASSPAGSDTDTQYF.